This TCR beta chain was recorded in a study of T cell responses to AZD1222 COVID-19 vaccine. Whole-study context: Both about-4-week and about-12-week second-dose recipients were combined. Study-level results: The donor cohort was predominantly white British with a female majority, and clonal diversity may have been underestimated. Spike regions recognized by vaccine-associated CD4 TCRs spanned the protein, led by 160-218 and 743-854. Repertoire sampling occurred only after the peak T cell response.

Notes on this clone: Its antigen is as yet unknown.

Repertoires were generated with immunoSEQ multiplex PCR, while TCRdb's copy carries only in-frame clones and drops some. The sample lists more than 85,000 clones, 70% to 90% seen once, with more than 9% in the top ten. The sample in question was peripheral blood, obtained on day 0 of AZD1222 vaccination. The sequence was obtained from an adult in good health.

This chain's CDR3 is CASSLGGDRTYGYTF. For the CDR3, the DNA is TGTGCCAGCAGCTTAGGGGGGGACAGGACTTATGGCTACACCTTC. The V call is TRBV7-8, the J call TRBJ1-2, with 8 bases identical to TRBD1. Trimming took 1 base from V and 5 from J; bases not matched to a gene: 6. There are 15 residues in the CDR3. Per the germline V gene, CDR1 is SGHVS and CDR2 is FQNEAQ.